Presented here are 24 T cell receptor beta chains from one specimen sequenced in a study of blood T cell repertoires in COVID-19. TCRdb's table, derived via immunoSEQ multiplex PCR, lists solely in-frame clones and lacks some. The data show 200,000 to 300,000 clones, with about nine tenths seen just once and 6.2% held by the top ten. The material sequenced was peripheral blood. The receptors were gathered from a man in his 60s with acute or convalescent COVID-19.

This clone was detected once. This chain links TRBV6-2 or TRBV6-3 with TRBJ1-2; 9 bases line up with TRBD1. Looked up from germline, CDR1 is MNHEY and CDR2 is SVGEGT. V trimming: 4 bases; J trimming: 6 bases; junction bases outside the gene matches: 15. The CDR3 runs to 17 residues. The DNA of the CDR3 is TGTGCCAGCAGTTTCGAACCGACCGGGACAGGGTTAGATGGCTACACCTTC. It encodes CASSFEPTGTGLDGYTF.

This sequence joins TRBV7-8 and TRBJ1-2; no definite D call. V dropped 1 base and J dropped 1 base, with 4 bases sitting between them. The germline CDR1 and CDR2 sequences are SGHVS and FQNEAQ. The CDR3 loop spans 13 amino acids. CDR3 loop: CASSLELNYGYTF. CDR3 bases: TGTGCCAGCAGCTTAGAACTTAACTATGGCTACACCTTC.

The chain employs TRBV6-4 and TRBJ1-1; 9 bases line up with TRBD1. This CDR3 spans 14 amino acids. The germline V gene encodes CDR1 MRHNA and CDR2 SNTAGT. V trimming: 6 bases; J trimming: 3 bases; junction bases outside the gene matches: 5. The CDR3 coding sequence is TGTGCCAGCAGGCTCCGGGACAGGGACACTGAAGCTTTCTTT. Translating it yields CASRLRDRDTEAFF.

The gene calls are TRBV5-1 and TRBJ1-4; 10 bases match TRBD1. J lost 6 bases, V lost 4 bases, and 6 bases had no gene match. Germline CDR1 SGHRS, CDR2 YFSETQ. CDR3 length: 15 residues. CDR3 region: CASSPSGTGDEKLFF. The CDR3 coding sequence is TGCGCCAGCAGCCCCTCCGGGACAGGGGATGAAAAACTGTTTTTT.

This chain uses TRBV11-3 with TRBJ2-2; 9 nucleotides line up with TRBD1. V dropped 0 bases and J dropped 4; count of bases not matched to a gene: 6. Germline lookup yields CDR1 SGHNT and CDR2 YENEEA. The CDR3 is 17 amino acids. CDR3 coding DNA: TGTGCCAGCAGCTTAGATCCCTGGACAGGGGTCACCGGGGAGCTGTTTTTT. Translation: CASSLDPWTGVTGELFF.

V gene TRBV27 combines with J gene TRBJ1-1; 8 bases align to TRBD1. CDR1 is MNHEY, CDR2 SMNVEV, per germline (reference sequence). This CDR3 spans 18 amino acids. The V gene end was trimmed by 4 bases and the J gene end by 0 bases; junction bases not matched to a gene: 13. The CDR3 sequence is CASSSPLTGEGMNTEAFF. CDR3 DNA sequence: TGTGCCAGCAGTTCGCCCTTGACAGGGGAGGGCATGAACACTGAAGCTTTCTTT.

Only a few counts were recorded for this clone. The chain carries TRBV7-9 and TRBJ1-1; TRBD1 agrees at 8 bases. Germline-derived CDR1 and CDR2 are SEHNR and FQNEAQ (reference sequence). Trimming removed 3 bases from V and 1 base from J; junction bases left unmatched: 4. The CDR3 is 15 amino acids. The CDR3 DNA reads as TGTGCCAGCAGCTTCGGGACAGGCTCGAACACTGAAGCTTTCTTT. Amino acids: CASSFGTGSNTEAFF. Together with reference TRBV7-9 and TRBJ1-1, the CDR3 gives the full variable domain: DTGVSQNPRHKITKRGQNVTFRCDPISEHNRLYWYRQTLGQGPEFLTYFQNEAQLEKSRLLSDRFSAERPKGSFSTLEIQRTEQGDSAMYLCASSFGTGSNTEAFFGQGTRLTVV.

This chain connects TRBV10-3 to TRBJ2-7, with 14 bases matching TRBD2. Per germline, CDR1 ENHRY and CDR2 SYGVKD. The CDR3 contains 16 residues. Unmatched junction bases numbered 7, after V lost 5 bases and J lost 4 bases. The CDR3 reads CAISTAGTSGGYEQYF. Written as DNA, the CDR3 is TGTGCCATCAGTACTGCCGGGACTAGCGGGGGTTACGAGCAGTACTTC.

This sequence joins TRBV7-2 and TRBJ2-7; no clear D gene. Germline values: CDR1 SGHTA, CDR2 FQGNSA. Trimming cost V 8 bases and J 4 bases, with 12 bases left between them. This CDR3 region has 12 residues. The CDR3 DNA reads as TGTGCCAGCCTCTCCCGTTCTTACGAGCAGTACTTC. Translated: CASLSRSYEQYF.

CDR3 DNA sequence: TGTGCCAGCAGCTTAAGGGGGATCGGCGAGCAGTACTTC. This sequence encodes CASSLRGIGEQYF. The chain has TRBV11-3 and TRBJ2-7; D might be TRBD1 (6 bases). The germline CDR1 and CDR2 sequences are SGHNT and YENEEA. The CDR3 has 13 residues. With 2 bases removed from V and 6 bases from J, the gap between germline ends came to 11 bases.

V is TRBV28 and J is TRBJ1-4, with D perhaps matching TRBD1 (5 bases). Germline CDR1 reads MDHEN; CDR2 reads SYDVKM. Trimming removed 8 bases from V and 6 bases from J, with 16 bases in between. This CDR3 contains 14 residues. The CDR3 coding sequence is TGTGCCAGCCAGATCCGGGGAGGGGATGAAAAACTGTTTTTT. This sequence encodes CASQIRGGDEKLFF.

This chain links TRBV20-1 with TRBJ2-5, with a possible D match to TRBD2 (6 bases). This CDR3 contains 14 residues. Germline values: CDR1 DFQATT, CDR2 SNEGSKA (reference sequence). V was cut by 3 bases and J by 5 bases, with 16 bases left in between. The CDR3: CSASEWGGRETQYF. The CDR3 region has the DNA TGCAGTGCTAGTGAGTGGGGAGGCCGGGAGACCCAGTACTTC.

The V gene is TRBV30, the J gene TRBJ1-1; 7 bases align to TRBD1. From germline, CDR1 is GTSNPN and CDR2 SVGIG (reference sequence). This CDR3 is 14 amino acids long. The V and J ends lost 0 bases and 6 bases, in that order; junction bases with no gene match: 7. The CDR3 region is CAWSVPDRSAEAFF. CDR3 DNA: TGTGCCTGGAGTGTACCGGACAGGTCGGCTGAAGCTTTCTTT.

This chain uses TRBV30 with TRBJ2-5; possible D gene TRBD1, 5 bases. Per the germline V gene, CDR1 is GTSNPN and CDR2 is SVGIG (reference sequence). V shed 2 bases and J shed 2 bases, with 15 bases lying between them. CDR3 length: 15 amino acids. The CDR3 reads CAWSRKRQGQETQYF. The DNA for the CDR3 is TGTGCCTGGAGTAGGAAAAGGCAGGGACAAGAGACCCAGTACTTC.

V is TRBV7-3 and J is TRBJ2-3, with 7 bases that match TRBD2. The germline V gene has CDR1 SGHTA and CDR2 FQGTGA. This CDR3 region has 16 residues. V was clipped by 1 base and J by 5 bases; unmatched bases: 9. CDR3 sequence (DNA): TGTGCCAGCAGCTTAAATGGCGGGGGAATAGGAGATACGCAGTATTTT. It yields the protein CASSLNGGGIGDTQYF.

The chain uses TRBV11-2 and TRBJ2-3; 7 positions agree with TRBD2. Trimming cost V 5 bases and J 4 bases; bases outside gene matches: 9. Germline loops: CDR1 SGHAT, CDR2 FQNNGV. This CDR3 comprises 15 residues. CDR3 in DNA: TGTGCCAGCAGCCGCACCGGGGGGACGGCAGATACGCAGTATTTT. It codes for CASSRTGGTADTQYF.

The chain has TRBV9 and TRBJ1-1; D is unclear. V was pared by 1 base and J by 0 bases, with 13 bases between. Germline loops: CDR1 SGDLS, CDR2 YYNGEE. The CDR3 runs to 16 residues. This CDR3 reads CASSVLGTGVNTEAFF. CDR3 sequence (DNA): TGTGCCAGCAGCGTATTAGGTACGGGTGTGAACACTGAAGCTTTCTTT.

The chain uses TRBV18 and TRBJ2-7; D might be TRBD1 (5 bases). From germline, CDR1 is KGHSH and CDR2 LQKENI. The CDR3 spans 18 residues. Trimming cost V 3 bases and J 6 bases, with 27 bases left between them. Here the CDR3 DNA reads TGTGCCAGCTCACCCCTTTATCGGGCAGGACATTCTACGGGCGAGCAGTACTTC. Protein sequence: CASSPLYRAGHSTGEQYF.

The rearrangement joins TRBV5-6 to TRBJ1-5, with D perhaps TRBD1 (5 bases). The ends were cut back, 0 bases at V and 0 bases at J, with 10 bases in the middle. This CDR3 contains 16 residues. The germline gives CDR1 SGHDT, CDR2 YYEEEE. The chain's CDR3 is CASSLVGTDSNQPQHF. The CDR3 bases are TGTGCCAGCAGCTTGGTTGGGACTGATAGCAATCAGCCCCAGCATTTT.

On this clone: One end of the junction does not line up with germline, which may come from a read error. The genes are TRBV4-2 and TRBJ1-4; possibly TRBD1 for D (5 bases). Per the germline V gene, CDR1 is LGHNA and CDR2 is YNFKEQ. The CDR3 covers 15 residues. CDR3 residues: CASSQVGGSVENLFF. The DNA of the CDR3 is TGTGCCAGCAGCCAAGTGGGGGGATCGGTTGAAAACCTGTTTTTT.

The chain carries TRBV5-4 and TRBJ2-7; TRBD2 might be the D (5 bases). The V gene's germline CDR1 is SGHNT and CDR2 YYREEE (reference sequence). The CDR3 covers 15 residues. V was shortened by 4 bases and J by 1 base, with 15 bases between the two germline ends. Here the CDR3 reads CASSPAAAKSYEQYF. DNA of the CDR3: TGTGCCAGCAGCCCAGCGGCAGCGAAATCCTACGAGCAGTACTTC.

The genes are TRBV15 and TRBJ1-1; no reliable D call. Germline CDR1 reads LNHNV; CDR2 reads YYDKDF (reference sequence). Trimming pared 7 bases from V and 1 base from J, leaving 13 bases between. The CDR3 runs 14 residues. In DNA form, the CDR3 reads TGTGCCACCACCATAGTCCCCCCGAACACTGAAGCTTTCTTT. Amino acids: CATTIVPPNTEAFF.

J is TRBJ1-1 and V is TRBV9, with 9 bases fitting TRBD1. The germline V gene encodes CDR1 SGDLS and CDR2 YYNGEE. The J segment lost 7 bases and the V segment lost 4 bases, leaving 8 bases of the junction unmatched. The CDR3 is 14 residues long. The CDR3, as DNA: TGTGCCAGCAGCCCCCTGGGACAGGGTCGTGAAGCTTTCTTT. Amino acids: CASSPLGQGREAFF.

The chain combines TRBV28 with TRBJ1-5; possible D gene TRBD1, 5 bases. Trimming left V 5 bases short and J 0 bases short, with 11 bases between. The CDR3 length is 15 residues. Germline V lookup: CDR1 MDHEN, CDR2 SYDVKM. The CDR3 DNA follows: TGTGCCAGCAGTCCAGTTCAGGGTAGCAATCAGCCCCAGCATTTT. This encodes CASSPVQGSNQPQHF.